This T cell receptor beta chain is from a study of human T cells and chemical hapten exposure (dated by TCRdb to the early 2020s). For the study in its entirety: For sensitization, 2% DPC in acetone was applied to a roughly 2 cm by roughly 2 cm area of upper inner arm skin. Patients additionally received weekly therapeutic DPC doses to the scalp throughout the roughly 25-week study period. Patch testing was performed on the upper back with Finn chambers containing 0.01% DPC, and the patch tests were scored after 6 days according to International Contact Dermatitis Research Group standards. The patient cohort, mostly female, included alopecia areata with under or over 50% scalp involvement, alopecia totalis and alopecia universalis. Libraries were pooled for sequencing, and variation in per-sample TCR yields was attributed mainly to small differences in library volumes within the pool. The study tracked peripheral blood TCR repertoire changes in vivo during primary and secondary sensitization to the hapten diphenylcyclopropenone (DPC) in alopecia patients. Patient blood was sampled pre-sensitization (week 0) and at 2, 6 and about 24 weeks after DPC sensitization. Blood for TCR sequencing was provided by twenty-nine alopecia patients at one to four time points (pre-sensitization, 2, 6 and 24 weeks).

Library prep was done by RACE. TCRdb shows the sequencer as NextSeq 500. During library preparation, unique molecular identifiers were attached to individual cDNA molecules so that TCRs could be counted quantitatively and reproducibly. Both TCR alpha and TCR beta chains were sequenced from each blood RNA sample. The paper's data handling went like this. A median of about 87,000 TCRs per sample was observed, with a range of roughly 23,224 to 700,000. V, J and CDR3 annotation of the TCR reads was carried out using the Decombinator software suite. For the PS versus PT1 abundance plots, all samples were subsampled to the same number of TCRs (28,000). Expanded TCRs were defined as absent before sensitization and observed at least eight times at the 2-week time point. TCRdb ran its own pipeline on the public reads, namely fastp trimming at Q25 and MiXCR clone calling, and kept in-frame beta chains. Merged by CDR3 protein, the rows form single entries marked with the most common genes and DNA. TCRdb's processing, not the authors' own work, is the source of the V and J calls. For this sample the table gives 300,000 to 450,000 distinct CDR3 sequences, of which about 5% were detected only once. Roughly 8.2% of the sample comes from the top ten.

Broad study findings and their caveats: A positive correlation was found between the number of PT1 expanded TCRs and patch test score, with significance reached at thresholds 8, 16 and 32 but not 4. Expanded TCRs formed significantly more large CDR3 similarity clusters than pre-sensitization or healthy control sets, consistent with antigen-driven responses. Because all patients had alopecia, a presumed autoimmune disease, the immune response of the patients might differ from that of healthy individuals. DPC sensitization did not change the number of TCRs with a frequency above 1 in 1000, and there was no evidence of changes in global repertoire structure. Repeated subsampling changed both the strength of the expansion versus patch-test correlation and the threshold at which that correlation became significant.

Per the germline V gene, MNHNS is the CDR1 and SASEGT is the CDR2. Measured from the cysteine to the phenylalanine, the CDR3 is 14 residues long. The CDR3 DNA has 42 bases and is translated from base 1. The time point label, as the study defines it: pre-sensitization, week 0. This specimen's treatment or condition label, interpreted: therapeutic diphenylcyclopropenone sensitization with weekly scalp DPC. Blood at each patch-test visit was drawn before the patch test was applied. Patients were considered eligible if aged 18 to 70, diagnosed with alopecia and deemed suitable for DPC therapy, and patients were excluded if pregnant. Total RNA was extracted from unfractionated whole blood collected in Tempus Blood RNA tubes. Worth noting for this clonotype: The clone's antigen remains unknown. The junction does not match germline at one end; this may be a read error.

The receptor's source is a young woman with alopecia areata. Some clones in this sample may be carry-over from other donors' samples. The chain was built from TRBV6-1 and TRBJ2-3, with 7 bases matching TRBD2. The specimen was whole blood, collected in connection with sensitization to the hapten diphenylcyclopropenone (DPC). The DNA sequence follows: TGTGCCAGCATTGAATTTCTAGCGGCAGATACGCAGTATTTT. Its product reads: CASIEFLAADTQYF.